This entry lists 9 T cell receptor beta chains sequenced from one sample in a study of blood T cell repertoires in COVID-19. The method was immunoSEQ multiplex PCR; TCRdb's version includes in-frame clones alone and lacks a portion of them. The sample has 200,000 to 250,000 clones, roughly 90% seen once. Input material: peripheral blood. The receptors derive from a woman aged 60-75 years with acute or convalescent COVID-19.

The genes are TRBV19 and TRBJ1-1; no reliable D call. The germline V gene encodes CDR1 LNHDA and CDR2 SQIVND (reference sequence). The CDR3 loop spans 14 amino acids. Between the trimmed V and J ends, which lost 2 bases and 4 bases, there was a span of 11 bases. This CDR3 reads CASSITGLSTEAFF. In nucleotides, the CDR3 is TGTGCCAGTAGTATAACGGGGTTAAGCACTGAAGCTTTCTTT. The full variable domain, rest sourced from reference TRBV19 and TRBJ1-1, is DGGITQSPKYLFRKEGQNVTLSCEQNLNHDAMYWYRQDPGQGLRLIYYSQIVNDFQKGDIAEGYSVSREKKESFPLTVTSAQKNPTAFYLCASSITGLSTEAFFGQGTRLTVV.

The V and J genes are TRBV4-1 and TRBJ1-1; 8 bases are a match to TRBD1. J gave up 10 bases and V 4 bases, and 5 bases lay outside the gene matches. This CDR3 comprises 12 residues. Germline V CDR1 and CDR2: MGHRA, YSYEKL. Written as DNA, the CDR3 is TGCGCCAGCAGCCTTAGACAGGGGCGAGCTTTCTTT. Translated: CASSLRQGRAFF.

The chain combines TRBV9 with TRBJ1-2, with 9 bases identical to TRBD1. Per germline, CDR1 SGDLS and CDR2 YYNGEE. Losses at the gene ends were 2 bases for V and 7 bases for J; bases not matched to a gene: 3. CDR3 length: 13 amino acids. The CDR3 DNA reads TGTGCCAGCAGCGTCGGACAGGGGCTTGGCTACACCTTC. The encoded protein is CASSVGQGLGYTF. The full variable domain, in which reference TRBV9 and TRBJ1-2 provide the parts outside the CDR3, is DSGVTQTPKHLITATGQRVTLRCSPRSGDLSVYWYQQSLDQGLQFLIQYYNGEERAKGNILERFSAQQFPDLHSELNLSSLELGDSALYFCASSVGQGLGYTFGSGTRLTVV.

This chain joins TRBV19 and TRBJ2-4, with D possibly TRBD1 on 5 matching bases. The CDR3 is 16 amino acids. From germline, CDR1 is LNHDA and CDR2 SQIVND (reference sequence). The V end lost 1 base, the J end lost 6 bases, and 16 bases lay between the germline ends. CDR3 sequence: CASSIGMLQGGNIQYF. In nucleotides, the CDR3 is TGTGCCAGTAGTATAGGAATGTTGCAGGGTGGAAACATTCAGTACTTC.

CDR3 coding DNA: TGCGCCAGCAGCCAAGAAGGCAGGGGCACTGGGGCCAACGTCCTGACTTTC. It specifies CASSQEGRGTGANVLTF. The chain has TRBV4-3 and TRBJ2-6; possible D gene TRBD1, 6 bases. From germline, CDR1 is LGHNA and CDR2 YSLEER. CDR3 length: 17 residues. V lost 0 bases and J lost 2, with 11 bases in between.

This chain joins TRBV7-9 and TRBJ1-6; tentative D call: TRBD1 (6 bases). Trimming took 2 bases from V and 9 from J, leaving 11 bases between them. Germline CDR1 and CDR2: SEHNR and FQNEAQ (reference sequence). CDR3 size: 14 residues. CDR3 sequence reads: CASSLPGQSSPLHF. CDR3 bases: TGTGCCAGCAGCTTACCTGGACAGTCTTCACCCCTCCACTTT.

The chain links TRBV11-3 to TRBJ2-1, with 8 bases fitting TRBD2. With V trimmed by 2 bases and J by 2 bases, 5 bases remained unmatched. The CDR3 spans 16 residues. Germline lookup yields CDR1 SGHNT and CDR2 YENEEA. The CDR3 DNA reads as TGTGCCAGCAGCTTATCTAGCGGGCCCCCCTACAATGAGCAGTTCTTC. It is translated as CASSLSSGPPYNEQFF.

CDR3 loop: CASSLSGGQGVTQYF. DNA for the CDR3: TGTGCCAGCAGTCTTAGCGGGGGGCAAGGGGTTACGCAGTATTTT. The chain employs TRBV7-3 and TRBJ2-3, with TRBD2 matching over 10 bases. The germline gives CDR1 SGHTA, CDR2 FQGTGA. The CDR3 spans 15 residues. V shed 6 bases, J shed 8 bases, and the junction held 11 bases outside the gene matches. Drawing the rest from reference TRBV7-3 and TRBJ2-3, the complete variable domain is GAGVSQTPSNKVTEKGKYVELRCDPISGHTALYWYRQSLGQGPEFLIYFQGTGAADDSGLPNDRFFAVRPEGSVSTLKIQRTERGDSAVYLCASSLSGGQGVTQYFGPGTRLTVL.

The chain carries TRBV7-2 and TRBJ2-6; 11 bases line up with TRBD2. V trimming: 3 bases; J trimming: 10 bases; junction bases outside the gene matches: 2. This CDR3 contains 14 residues. Looked up from germline, CDR1 is SGHTA and CDR2 is FQGNSA. The CDR3 nucleotides read TGTGCCAGCAGCTTGACTAGCGGGAAAAACGTCCTGACTTTC. Its translation is CASSLTSGKNVLTF.